What follows are 25 T cell receptor beta chains derived from one specimen sequenced in a study of shared clonotypes between healthy human individuals. The naive CD8 population came from CD45RO-negative cells selected for CCR7, without terminally differentiated effector memory CD45RA+ cells. The protocol was immunoSEQ multiplex PCR, while the TCRdb copy is restricted to in-frame clones and leaves out a portion. The sample includes around 1,900,000 clones, 93% of them seen just once. Sequencing input: naive CD8+ T cells from PBMCs. The source is a man aged 18 to 30 in good health. Some clones in this sample may be carry-over from other donors' samples.

The chain employs TRBV6-1 and TRBJ1-4; maybe TRBD1 (6 bases). Germline V gives CDR1 MNHNS, CDR2 SASEGT. V lost 3 bases, J lost 5 bases, and 13 bases lay in between. The length of the CDR3 is 15 residues. The CDR3 spells CASSELVRGNEKLFF. CDR3 DNA: TGTGCCAGCAGTGAGTTGGTCAGGGGCAATGAAAAACTGTTTTTT.

For this clone: Other DNA sequences within the sample encode an identical CDR3. The rearrangement uses TRBV7-9 and TRBJ2-7; possibly TRBD1 or TRBD2 for D (5 bases each). The V end was cut by 1 base, the J end by 2 bases, with 9 bases between. This CDR3 is 14 amino acids long. CDR1 SEHNR and CDR2 FQNEAQ come from the germline V gene (reference sequence). The CDR3 nucleotides read TGTGCCAGCAGCTTAGTGGGGACCGCCTACGAGCAGTACTTC. Its translation is CASSLVGTAYEQYF. Variable domain in full (rest from reference TRBV7-9 and TRBJ2-7): DTGVSQNPRHKITKRGQNVTFRCDPISEHNRLYWYRQTLGQGPEFLTYFQNEAQLEKSRLLSDRFSAERPKGSFSTLEIQRTEQGDSAMYLCASSLVGTAYEQYFGPGTRLTVT.

A note on this clone: Other nucleotide sequences from this sample produce the same CDR3. The rearrangement joins TRBV9 to TRBJ2-7, with 8 bases that match TRBD2. V trimming: 0 bases; J trimming: 5 bases; junction bases outside the gene matches: 1. The germline V gene has CDR1 SGDLS and CDR2 YYNGEE. This CDR3 spans 13 amino acids. The CDR3 sequence: CASSVAGGDEQYF. The CDR3 region has the DNA TGTGCCAGCAGCGTAGCGGGGGGGGACGAGCAGTACTTC.

This clone was seen more than once but under ten times. This chain connects TRBV9 to TRBJ1-1; no definite D call. The CDR3 has 14 residues. V lost 0 bases, J lost 3 bases, and 9 bases lay in between. The germline gives CDR1 SGDLS, CDR2 YYNGEE. The CDR3 nucleotides read TGTGCCAGCAGCGTAGGTTGGGAGGACACTGAAGCTTTCTTT. It codes for CASSVGWEDTEAFF.

The genes are TRBV19 and TRBJ1-1; 10 bases fit TRBD1. CDR1 and CDR2 (germline): LNHDA, SQIVND (reference sequence). CDR3 length equals 15 residues. With 1 base clipped from V and 5 bases from J, the junction kept 4 bases outside the gene matches. The CDR3 protein is CASSIGWTGGTEAFF. CDR3 in DNA: TGTGCCAGTAGTATAGGATGGACAGGGGGTACTGAAGCTTTCTTT.

The CDR3 here is CASSYQGQGLHGYTF. The CDR3 bases are TGTGCCAGCAGCTACCAAGGACAGGGTCTGCATGGCTACACCTTC. The J gene is TRBJ1-2, the V gene TRBV14, with 8 bases aligning to TRBD1. The CDR3 loop spans 15 amino acids. The germline gives CDR1 SGHDN, CDR2 FVKESK. V was clipped by 5 bases and J by 6 bases; unmatched bases: 11.

Concerning this clone itself: Other DNA sequences in this sample translate to the same CDR3. The rearrangement uses TRBV9 and TRBJ1-2, with D uncertain. Trimming took off 0 bases at V and 8 bases at J, with 5 bases between the two ends. The V gene's germline CDR1 is SGDLS and CDR2 YYNGEE. The CDR3 is made up of 11 amino acids. The CDR3 loop is CASSVGSGYTF. CDR3 bases: TGTGCCAGCAGCGTAGGGTCGGGCTACACCTTC.

The rearrangement uses TRBV2 and TRBJ2-1; 12 bases are a match to TRBD1. CDR1 is SNHLY, CDR2 FYNNEI, per germline. The trim removed 8 bases at V and 7 bases at J, leaving 6 bases unmatched. There are 14 residues in the CDR3. The CDR3 sequence is CASGRDRGRNEQFF. CDR3 in DNA: TGTGCCAGCGGCCGGGACAGGGGGCGGAATGAGCAGTTCTTC.

The genes are TRBV6-1 and TRBJ2-7, with D perhaps matching TRBD2 (6 bases). This CDR3 is 13 amino acids long. The ends were cut back, 3 bases at V and 5 bases at J, with 11 bases in the middle. Per germline, CDR1 MNHNS and CDR2 SASEGT. The CDR3 DNA follows: TGTGCCAGCAGTGAGCGGGGAGGCCACGAGCAGTACTTC. Residues: CASSERGGHEQYF.

J is TRBJ2-7 and V is TRBV11-2, with 7 bases aligning to TRBD1. Germline V gene lookup returns CDR1 SGHAT and CDR2 FQNNGV. The CDR3 loop spans 17 amino acids. The V gene end was trimmed by 5 bases and the J gene end by 3 bases; junction bases not matched to a gene: 16. CDR3 sequence: CASSPARGQLRGYEQYF. Written as DNA, the CDR3 is TGTGCCAGCAGCCCGGCCCGGGGACAGCTTAGAGGCTACGAGCAGTACTTC. The full variable domain, with the rest looked up from reference TRBV11-2 and TRBJ2-7, is EAGVAQSPRYKIIEKRQSVAFWCNPISGHATLYWYQQILGQGPKLLIQFQNNGVVDDSQLPKDRFSAERLKGVDSTLKIQPAKLEDSAVYLCASSPARGQLRGYEQYFGPGTRLTVT.

The V gene is TRBV27, the J gene TRBJ1-1; 7 nucleotides match TRBD1. V was pared by 3 bases and J by 3 bases, with 4 bases of the junction left unmatched. The V gene's germline CDR1 is MNHEY and CDR2 SMNVEV (reference sequence). CDR3 length: 14 amino acids. CDR3 loop: CASSFFRGHTEAFF. CDR3 in DNA: TGTGCCAGCAGTTTTTTTAGGGGGCACACTGAAGCTTTCTTT.

The CDR3 coding sequence is TGTGCCAGCAGTTTAAAGCTAGACGGCGATACGCAGTATTTT. This translates into CASSLKLDGDTQYF. J is TRBJ2-3 and V is TRBV27; D unresolved. V lost 2 bases and J lost 6, with 12 bases in between. This CDR3 region has 14 residues. The germline CDR1 and CDR2 sequences are MNHEY and SMNVEV (reference sequence).

V gene TRBV7-8 combines with J gene TRBJ1-1; possible D gene TRBD1, 5 bases. CDR3 length: 16 residues. Trimming stripped 0 bases from V and 0 bases from J, with 11 bases between. Germline V gene sequence: CDR1 SGHVS, CDR2 FQNEAQ. CDR3 sequence reads: CASSLAGGIMNTEAFF. DNA for the CDR3: TGTGCCAGCAGCTTAGCGGGGGGGATCATGAACACTGAAGCTTTCTTT.

This clone was counted once. The V gene is TRBV18, the J gene TRBJ2-7; 7 bases match TRBD1. The CDR3 contains 14 residues. Looked up from germline, CDR1 is KGHSH and CDR2 is LQKENI. V dropped 0 bases and J dropped 4; count of bases not matched to a gene: 3. This CDR3 reads CASSPPGGRYEQYF. The CDR3 nucleotides read TGTGCCAGCTCACCACCAGGGGGCCGATACGAGCAGTACTTC.

The chain joins TRBV28 to TRBJ2-5; possible D gene TRBD2, 6 bases. The CDR3 consists of 16 residues. Trimming cost V 5 bases and J 4 bases, with 20 bases left between them. CDR1 MDHEN and CDR2 SYDVKM come from the germline V gene. The CDR3 sequence: CASSPRPLLGGETQYF. CDR3 nucleotide sequence: TGTGCCAGCAGTCCCAGGCCCTTATTGGGGGGAGAGACCCAGTACTTC.

The V call is TRBV5-6, the J call TRBJ2-7; D call uncertain. The CDR3 extends over 12 amino acids. Trimming cost V 5 bases and J 3 bases, with 9 bases left between them. The germline V gene has CDR1 SGHDT and CDR2 YYEEEE. As DNA, the CDR3 is TGTGCCAGCAGTCCTAGGATCTACGAGCAGTACTTC. Translating it yields CASSPRIYEQYF. The variable domain in full, completed from reference TRBV5-6 and TRBJ2-7, reads DAGVTQSPTHLIKTRGQQVTLRCSPKSGHDTVSWYQQALGQGPQFIFQYYEEEERQRGNFPDRFSGHQFPNYSSELNVNALLLGDSALYLCASSPRIYEQYFGPGTRLTVT.

As DNA, the CDR3 is TGTGCCAGCAGTGACGGAGCCGGCCGCACATCCTTCTACGAGCAGTACTTC. Translated, it gives CASSDGAGRTSFYEQYF. This chain joins TRBV2 and TRBJ2-7; no clear D gene. The V end lost 3 bases, the J end lost 3 bases, and 21 bases lay between the germline ends. This CDR3 spans 17 amino acids. Germline CDR1 and CDR2: SNHLY and FYNNEI.

The chain uses TRBV29-1 and TRBJ1-3, with D hard to call. CDR1 is SQVTM, CDR2 ANQGSEA, per germline. There are 14 residues in the CDR3. V shed 5 bases and J shed 0 bases, with 11 bases lying between them. The CDR3 nucleotides are TGCAGCGTTCTGTCAGCGGACTCTGGAAACACCATATATTTT. Protein: CSVLSADSGNTIYF. Filled out from reference TRBV29-1 and TRBJ1-3, the complete variable domain reads SAVISQKPSRDICQRGTSLTIQCQVDSQVTMMFWYRQQPGQSLTLIATANQGSEATYESGFVIDKFPISRPNLTFSTLTVSNMSPEDSSIYLCSVLSADSGNTIYFGEGSWLTVV.

The chain combines TRBV10-3 with TRBJ1-1; unclear D gene. The CDR3 extends over 14 amino acids. Deletions cut 4 bases from V and 0 bases from J, with 9 bases between. Per the germline V gene, CDR1 is ENHRY and CDR2 is SYGVKD. The CDR3 protein is CAISVGGLNTEAFF. DNA of the CDR3: TGTGCCATCAGTGTTGGAGGCTTGAACACTGAAGCTTTCTTT.

This clone was counted once. The rearrangement uses TRBV11-2 and TRBJ2-7; tentatively, D is TRBD2 (6 bases). The CDR3 covers 14 residues. Trimming removed 1 base at V and 6 bases at J, with 13 bases between. CDR1 and CDR2 from the germline V gene are SGHAT and FQNNGV. In DNA form, the CDR3 reads TGTGCCAGCAGCTTAGGGCCCGGGGGTGGCGAGCAGTACTTC. This sequence encodes CASSLGPGGGEQYF.

V and J are TRBV10-3 and TRBJ2-3, with 10 bases matching TRBD1. V shed 3 bases and J 3 bases; nucleotides not matched to a gene: 3. Germline V gives CDR1 ENHRY, CDR2 SYGVKD. CDR3 length equals 15 residues. The CDR3 protein is CAISDRDRGTDTQYF. CDR3 DNA sequence: TGTGCCATCAGTGACCGGGACAGGGGAACAGATACGCAGTATTTT.

This clone was picked up one time. The chain has TRBV6-1 and TRBJ1-1; D is unresolved. The CDR3 sequence is 12 residues long. Looked up from germline, CDR1 is MNHNS and CDR2 is SASEGT. V lost 1 base to trimming and J lost 7 bases, with 7 bases between them. In DNA, the CDR3 is TGTGCCAGCAGTGAAGAGGTGGATGAAGCTTTCTTT. It encodes CASSEEVDEAFF.

This chain links TRBV19 with TRBJ1-2; D is perhaps TRBD1 (5 bases). This CDR3 has 15 residues. From germline, CDR1 is LNHDA and CDR2 SQIVND (reference sequence). V lost 6 bases and J 4 bases, leaving 18 bases between the germline ends. The CDR3, as DNA: TGTGCCAGTAGCCCCGGGACGAACCCTGGCTATGGCTACACCTTC. It is translated as CASSPGTNPGYGYTF.

The chain has TRBV10-3 and TRBJ2-1; 7 bases line up with TRBD2. There are 18 residues in the CDR3. V trimming: 3 bases; J trimming: 4 bases; junction bases outside the gene matches: 15. Per germline, CDR1 ENHRY and CDR2 SYGVKD. CDR3 residues: CAISETDWREWRYNEQFF. The CDR3 DNA sequence: TGTGCCATCAGTGAAACGGACTGGCGGGAGTGGAGATACAATGAGCAGTTCTTC.

The CDR3 loop reads CASSERATRNYGYTF. Written as DNA, the CDR3 is TGTGCCAGCAGTGAACGGGCGACAAGGAACTATGGCTACACCTTC. This rearrangement joins TRBV6-4 to TRBJ1-2; D is unclear. Germline CDR1 and CDR2: MRHNA and SNTAGT. V lost 3 bases to trimming and J lost 2 bases, with 13 bases between them. The CDR3 is made up of 15 amino acids.